This section outlines one TCR beta chain sequence together with its context. Sequenced by immunoSEQ multiplex PCR; TCRdb stores in-frame clones only, minus some. This sample has under 150,000 clones, with roughly 85% found just once. CDR3 size: 19 residues. Losses at the gene ends were 1 base for V and 4 bases for J; bases not matched to a gene: 17. CDR1 and CDR2 (germline): LGHNA, YSLEER. The data belong to a study of T cell responses to AZD1222 COVID-19 vaccine. The sequencing here drew on peripheral blood, taken 28 days after the second dose of the MenACWY control vaccine. The chain has TRBV4-3 and TRBJ1-1; 8 bases line up with TRBD1. This TCR came from an adult who received the MenACWY meningococcal vaccine as a control. The CDR3 loop reads CASSQAIMGADRVTTEAFF. The CDR3 nucleotides read TGCGCCAGCAGCCAAGCCATTATGGGGGCGGACAGGGTAACCACTGAAGCTTTCTTT.